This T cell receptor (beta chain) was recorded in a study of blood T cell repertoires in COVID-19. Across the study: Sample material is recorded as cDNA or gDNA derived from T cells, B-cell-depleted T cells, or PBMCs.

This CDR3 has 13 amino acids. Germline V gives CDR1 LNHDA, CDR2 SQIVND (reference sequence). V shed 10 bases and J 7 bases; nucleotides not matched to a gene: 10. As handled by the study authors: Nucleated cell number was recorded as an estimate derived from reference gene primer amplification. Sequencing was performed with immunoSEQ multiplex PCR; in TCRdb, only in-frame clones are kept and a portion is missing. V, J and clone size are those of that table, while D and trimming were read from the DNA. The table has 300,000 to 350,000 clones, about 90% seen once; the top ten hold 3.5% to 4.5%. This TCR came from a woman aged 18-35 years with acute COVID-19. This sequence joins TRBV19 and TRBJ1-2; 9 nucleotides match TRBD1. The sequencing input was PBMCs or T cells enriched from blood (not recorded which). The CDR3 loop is CAIRTGAVGGYTF. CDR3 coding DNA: TGTGCCATCAGGACAGGGGCCGTGGGTGGCTACACCTTC.